Each of the 19 T cell receptor beta chains below was sequenced from the same sample in a study of early T cells in non-severe SARS-CoV-2 infection. TCRdb re-derived calls from the 5' RACE reads in MiXCR, one entry per CDR3 protein. The sample has about 130,000 distinct CDR3 sequences; about 16% are singletons. The sequencing input was whole blood. The source is an adult who was a healthcare worker with PCR-confirmed SARS-CoV-2 infection or an uninfected control (not recorded which).

The V call is TRBV11-2, the J call TRBJ2-4, with D possibly TRBD2 on 5 matching bases. The CDR3 is made up of 13 amino acids. Between the trimmed V and J ends, which lost 3 bases and 10 bases, there was a span of 13 bases. CDR1 SGHAT and CDR2 FQNNGV come from the germline V gene. The CDR3 nucleotides are TGTGCCAGCAGCTTCGGCACGGGAAGGATTCAGTACTTC. It codes for CASSFGTGRIQYF. Combining the CDR3 with reference TRBV11-2 and TRBJ2-4 gives the whole variable domain EAGVAQSPRYKIIEKRQSVAFWCNPISGHATLYWYQQILGQGPKLLIQFQNNGVVDDSQLPKDRFSAERLKGVDSTLKIQPAKLEDSAVYLCASSFGTGRIQYFGAGTRLSVL.

V is TRBV6-1 and J is TRBJ1-1; D uncertain. Germline V gene data show CDR1 as MNHNS and CDR2 as SASEGT. V dropped 8 bases and J dropped 4 bases, with 20 bases sitting between them. This CDR3 spans 15 amino acids. The CDR3 loop reads CASYPVAGKGTEAFF. The CDR3 DNA sequence: TGTGCCAGCTACCCTGTGGCGGGCAAGGGCACTGAAGCTTTCTTT.

The chain carries TRBV9 and TRBJ2-3, with D unclear. The CDR3 loop spans 12 amino acids. Germline-derived CDR1 and CDR2 are SGDLS and YYNGEE. The germline V and J ends were trimmed by 0 bases and 8 bases, with 7 bases remaining between them. CDR3 nucleotide sequence: TGTGCCAGCAGCGTAGCTATGGGTACGCAGTATTTT. Protein sequence: CASSVAMGTQYF. The variable domain in full, completed from reference TRBV9 and TRBJ2-3, reads DSGVTQTPKHLITATGQRVTLRCSPRSGDLSVYWYQQSLDQGLQFLIQYYNGEERAKGNILERFSAQQFPDLHSELNLSSLELGDSALYFCASSVAMGTQYFGPGTRLTVL.

This clonotype was seen more than once but under ten times. The chain carries TRBV5-1 and TRBJ2-5; D ambiguous. This CDR3 contains 13 residues. CDR1 and CDR2 (germline): SGHRS, YFSETQ. The V and J ends lost 5 bases and 3 bases respectively, with 11 bases between them. The CDR3 sequence: CASSEIAEETQYF. As DNA, the CDR3 is TGCGCCAGCAGTGAGATAGCAGAAGAGACCCAGTACTTC.

The V call is TRBV3-1, the J call TRBJ2-7, with TRBD1 matching 9 bases. CDR3 length equals 14 residues. Looked up from germline, CDR1 is LGHDT and CDR2 is YNNKEL (reference sequence). V dropped 0 bases and J dropped 3; count of bases not matched to a gene: 0. CDR3 in DNA: TGTGCCAGCAGCCAAGAGGACAGGGGCTACGAGCAGTACTTC. Encoded protein: CASSQEDRGYEQYF.

The chain couples TRBV5-1 to TRBJ2-3; the match to TRBD1 covers 7 bases. The CDR3 consists of 15 residues. The J segment lost 5 bases and the V segment lost 0 bases, leaving 6 bases of the junction unmatched. The V gene's germline CDR1 is SGHRS and CDR2 YFSETQ. DNA of the CDR3: TGCGCCAGCAGCTTGGGACAGGGCCCTCAAGATACGCAGTATTTT. Amino acid sequence: CASSLGQGPQDTQYF.

The chain couples TRBV5-1 to TRBJ2-2, with D uncertain. The V end lost 4 bases, the J end lost 2 bases, and 9 bases lay between the germline ends. This CDR3 is built from 14 residues. Germline V CDR1 and CDR2: SGHRS, YFSETQ. The CDR3 protein is CASSRDRNTGELFF. CDR3 bases: TGCGCCAGCAGCAGGGATAGAAACACCGGGGAGCTGTTTTTT.

V usage is TRBV6-5 and J usage is TRBJ2-7, with 7 bases aligning to TRBD1. The CDR3 covers 13 residues. V was pared by 10 bases and J by 3 bases, with 9 bases of the junction left unmatched. CDR1 MNHEY and CDR2 SVGAGI come from the germline V gene. CDR3 in amino acids: CATRGQPLYEQYF. CDR3 sequence (DNA): TGTGCCACCAGGGGACAGCCCCTCTACGAGCAGTACTTC.

This clonotype has more than one count but fewer than ten. The chain carries TRBV20-1 and TRBJ1-2, with TRBD1 identical over 9 bases. Per germline, CDR1 DFQATT and CDR2 SNEGSKA (reference sequence). After removal of 6 bases from V and 4 bases from J, the junction contained 6 bases not matched to a gene. The CDR3 is made up of 13 amino acids. CDR3 sequence reads: CSALGQGVYGYTF. DNA of the CDR3: TGCAGTGCCCTGGGACAGGGAGTCTATGGCTACACCTTC.

The chain couples TRBV29-1 to TRBJ2-2; D perhaps matches TRBD1 (5 bases). Trimming pared 6 bases from V and 7 bases from J, leaving 18 bases between. Germline V gene sequence: CDR1 SQVTM, CDR2 ANQGSEA. This CDR3 is 14 amino acids long. CDR3 sequence: CSVAVQGLYGELFF. CDR3 DNA: TGCAGCGTGGCTGTCCAGGGTTTATACGGGGAGCTGTTTTTT.

This clonotype came up a few times. The chain links TRBV6-1 to TRBJ2-1; D uncertain. Germline lookup yields CDR1 MNHNS and CDR2 SASEGT. Trimming took off 0 bases at V and 15 bases at J, with 15 bases between the two ends. CDR3 length equals 13 residues. DNA for the CDR3: TGTGCCAGCAGTGAAGCGGAAGGCCCTATGTGGTTCTTC. Its translation: CASSEAEGPMWFF.

This clonotype was observed a few times. At one boundary the junction diverges from the germline segment, which might be a read error. The V call is TRBV18, the J call TRBJ2-7; no definite D call. The CDR3 has 13 residues. Germline V gene data show CDR1 as KGHSH and CDR2 as LQKENI. Here the CDR3 reads CVSSLQDAYEQYF. CDR3 DNA: TGTGTCAGCTCACTTCAGGACGCCTACGAGCAGTACTTC.

The V and J genes are TRBV30 and TRBJ1-1, with D possibly TRBD1 on 6 matching bases. The germline V gene encodes CDR1 GTSNPN and CDR2 SVGIG (reference sequence). Trimming left V 2 bases short and J 1 base short, with 14 bases between. This CDR3 is 15 amino acids long. CDR3 nucleotides: TGTGCCTGGAGTAGGCAGGACAGTACGAACACTGAAGCTTTCTTT. It encodes CAWSRQDSTNTEAFF.

This clonotype appeared a few times. V and J are TRBV5-4 and TRBJ2-7; D unresolved. V was clipped by 3 bases and J by 0 bases, with 4 bases between them. The CDR3 totals 12 residues. Germline V gene sequence: CDR1 SGHNT, CDR2 YYREEE (reference sequence). Here the CDR3 reads CASSSYSYEQYF. The CDR3 region has the DNA TGTGCCAGCAGCTCCTACTCCTACGAGCAGTACTTC.

This rearrangement joins TRBV20-1 to TRBJ1-4; D not certain. Per the germline V gene, CDR1 is DFQATT and CDR2 is SNEGSKA (reference sequence). Trimming cost V 0 bases and J 6 bases, with 5 bases left between them. The CDR3 has 12 residues. The DNA for the CDR3 is TGCAGTGCTAGAGATGGTTATGAAAAACTGTTTTTT. Translated: CSARDGYEKLFF.

In its sample, this clonotype was seen a few times. This chain connects TRBV11-2 to TRBJ1-1; 7 bases are shared with TRBD1. Losses at the gene ends were 5 bases for V and 3 bases for J; bases not matched to a gene: 0. The germline CDR1 and CDR2 sequences are SGHAT and FQNNGV. The CDR3 covers 12 residues. The CDR3 protein is CASSQGDTEAFF. For the CDR3, the DNA is TGTGCCAGCAGCCAGGGGGACACTGAAGCTTTCTTT.

This chain uses TRBV6-5 with TRBJ2-3; the match to TRBD1 covers 12 bases. This CDR3 has 15 amino acids. Trimming at V came to 5 bases and at J to 4 bases, leaving 4 bases not matched to a gene. In germline, CDR1 is MNHEY, CDR2 SVGAGI. Here the CDR3 DNA reads TGTGCCAGCAGTGCCGGGACAGGGGGCCCAGATACGCAGTATTTT. It encodes CASSAGTGGPDTQYF.

This chain joins TRBV11-2 and TRBJ2-7; D gene unclear. This CDR3 has 11 amino acids. The germline CDR1 and CDR2 sequences are SGHAT and FQNNGV. Trimming removed 5 bases at V and 5 bases at J, with 7 bases between. The CDR3 bases are TGTGCCAGCAGCCCCGTCCACGAGCAGTACTTC. It translates to CASSPVHEQYF.

In its sample, this clonotype was seen a few times. V gene TRBV19 combines with J gene TRBJ2-2; tentatively, D is TRBD1 or TRBD2 (6 bases each). Between the trimmed V and J ends, which lost 3 bases and 7 bases, there was a span of 9 bases. Germline CDR1 reads LNHDA; CDR2 reads SQIVND (reference sequence). This CDR3 is built from 13 residues. The CDR3 DNA reads as TGTGCCAGTAGTATGGGGGGCGGCGGGGAGCTGTTTTTT. Protein product: CASSMGGGGELFF.